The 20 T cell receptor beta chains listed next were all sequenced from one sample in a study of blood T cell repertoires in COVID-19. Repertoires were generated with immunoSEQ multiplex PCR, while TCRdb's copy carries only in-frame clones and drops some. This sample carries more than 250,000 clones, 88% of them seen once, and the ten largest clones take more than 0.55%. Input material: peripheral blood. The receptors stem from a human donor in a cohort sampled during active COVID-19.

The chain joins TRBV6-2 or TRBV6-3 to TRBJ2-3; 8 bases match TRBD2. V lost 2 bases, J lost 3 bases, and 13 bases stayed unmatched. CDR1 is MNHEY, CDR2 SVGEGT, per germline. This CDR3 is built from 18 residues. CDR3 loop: CASSYGVVAGYATDTQYF. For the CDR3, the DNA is TGTGCCAGCAGTTACGGGGTCGTAGCGGGGTACGCAACAGATACGCAGTATTTT.

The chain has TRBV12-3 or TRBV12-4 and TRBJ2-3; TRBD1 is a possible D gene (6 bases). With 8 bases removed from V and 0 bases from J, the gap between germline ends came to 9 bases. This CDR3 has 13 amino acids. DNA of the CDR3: TGTGCCAGCGACAGGTCTAGCACAGATACGCAGTATTTT. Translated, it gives CASDRSSTDTQYF.

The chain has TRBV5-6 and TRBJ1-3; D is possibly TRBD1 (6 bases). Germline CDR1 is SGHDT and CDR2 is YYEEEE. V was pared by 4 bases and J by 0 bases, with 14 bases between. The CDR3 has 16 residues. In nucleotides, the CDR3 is TGTGCCAGCAGCGCGGGGGGCATAAGCTCTGGAAACACCATATATTTT. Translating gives CASSAGGISSGNTIYF.

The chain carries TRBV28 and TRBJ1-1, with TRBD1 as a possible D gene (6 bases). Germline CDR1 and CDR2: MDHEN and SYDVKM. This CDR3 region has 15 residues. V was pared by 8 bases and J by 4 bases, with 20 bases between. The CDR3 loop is CASFARGGVGTEAFF. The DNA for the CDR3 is TGTGCCAGCTTTGCTCGAGGGGGGGTCGGCACTGAAGCTTTCTTT.

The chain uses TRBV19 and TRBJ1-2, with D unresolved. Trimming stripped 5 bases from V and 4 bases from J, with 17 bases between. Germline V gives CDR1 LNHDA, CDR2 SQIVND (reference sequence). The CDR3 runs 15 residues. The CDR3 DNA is TGTGCCAGTAGTGATAGGACTAAAGGAGGCTATGGCTACACCTTC. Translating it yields CASSDRTKGGYGYTF.

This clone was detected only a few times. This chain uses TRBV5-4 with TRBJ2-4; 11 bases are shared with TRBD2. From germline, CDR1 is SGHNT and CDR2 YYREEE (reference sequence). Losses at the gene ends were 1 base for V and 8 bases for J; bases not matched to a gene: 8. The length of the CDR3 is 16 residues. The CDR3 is CASSLRLAGGADIQYF. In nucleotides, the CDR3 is TGTGCCAGCAGCTTGCGGCTAGCGGGAGGAGCCGACATTCAGTACTTC.

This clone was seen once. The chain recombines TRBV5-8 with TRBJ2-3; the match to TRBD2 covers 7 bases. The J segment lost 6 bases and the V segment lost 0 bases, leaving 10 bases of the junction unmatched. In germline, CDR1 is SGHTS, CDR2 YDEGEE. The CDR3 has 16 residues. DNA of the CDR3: TGTGCCAGCAGCTTGGCCGTAACTAGCGCCTCCGATACGCAGTATTTT. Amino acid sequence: CASSLAVTSASDTQYF.

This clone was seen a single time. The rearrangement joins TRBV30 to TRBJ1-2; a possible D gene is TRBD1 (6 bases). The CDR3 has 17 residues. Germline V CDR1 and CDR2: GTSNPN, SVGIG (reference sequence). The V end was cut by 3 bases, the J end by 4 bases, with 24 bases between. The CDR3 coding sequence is TGTGCCTGGAGCCATGGGACAAGGGGCCCGACAATCTATGGCTACACCTTC. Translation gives CAWSHGTRGPTIYGYTF.

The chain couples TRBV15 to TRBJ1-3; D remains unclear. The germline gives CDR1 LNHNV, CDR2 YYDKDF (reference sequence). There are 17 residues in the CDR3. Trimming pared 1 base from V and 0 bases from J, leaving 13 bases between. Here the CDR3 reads CATSRARGPYSGNTIYF. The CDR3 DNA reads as TGTGCCACCAGCAGAGCGAGAGGTCCGTACTCTGGAAACACCATATATTTT.

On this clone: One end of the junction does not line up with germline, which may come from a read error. In DNA, the CDR3 is TGTGCCAGCAGTTTAGTGACAAGTCCGGGGGATTCTGCTGGGGTTTTC. Its translation: CASSLVTSPGDSAGVF. The V call is TRBV28, the J call TRBJ1-2, with a tentative D call TRBD1 (5 bases). This CDR3 is 16 amino acids long. Germline V gives CDR1 MDHEN, CDR2 SYDVKM.

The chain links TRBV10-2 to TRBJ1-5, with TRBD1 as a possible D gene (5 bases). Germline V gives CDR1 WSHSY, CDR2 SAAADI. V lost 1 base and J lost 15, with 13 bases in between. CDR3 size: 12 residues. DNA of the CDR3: TGCGCCAGCAGTGAGTTGGGGGGTGCAAGGCATTTT. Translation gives CASSELGGARHF.

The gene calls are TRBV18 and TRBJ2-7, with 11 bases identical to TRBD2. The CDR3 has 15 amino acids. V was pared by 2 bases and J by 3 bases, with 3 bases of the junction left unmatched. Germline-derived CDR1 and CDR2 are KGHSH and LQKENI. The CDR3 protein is CASSPGTSGNYEQYF. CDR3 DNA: TGTGCCAGCTCACCAGGGACTAGCGGAAACTACGAGCAGTACTTC.

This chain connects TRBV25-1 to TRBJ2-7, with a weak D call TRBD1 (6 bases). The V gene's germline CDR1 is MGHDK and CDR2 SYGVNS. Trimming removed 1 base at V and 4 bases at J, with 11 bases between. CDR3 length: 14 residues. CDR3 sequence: CASSELRQGYEQYF. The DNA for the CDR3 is TGTGCCAGCAGTGAATTACGGCAGGGGTACGAGCAGTACTTC.

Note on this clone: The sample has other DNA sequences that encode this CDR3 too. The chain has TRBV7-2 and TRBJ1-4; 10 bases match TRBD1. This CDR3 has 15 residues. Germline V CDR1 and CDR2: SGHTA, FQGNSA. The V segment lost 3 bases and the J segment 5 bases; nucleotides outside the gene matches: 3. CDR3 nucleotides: TGTGCCAGCAGCTTCGACAGGGGGCCCAATGAAAAACTGTTTTTT. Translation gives CASSFDRGPNEKLFF.

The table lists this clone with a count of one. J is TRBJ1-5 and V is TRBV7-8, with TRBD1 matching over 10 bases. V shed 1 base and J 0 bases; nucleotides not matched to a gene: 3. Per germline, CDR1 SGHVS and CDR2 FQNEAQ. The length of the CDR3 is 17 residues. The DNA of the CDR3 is TGTGCCAGCAGCTTAGTGGGACAGGGGCTTAGCAATCAGCCCCAGCATTTT. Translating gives CASSLVGQGLSNQPQHF.

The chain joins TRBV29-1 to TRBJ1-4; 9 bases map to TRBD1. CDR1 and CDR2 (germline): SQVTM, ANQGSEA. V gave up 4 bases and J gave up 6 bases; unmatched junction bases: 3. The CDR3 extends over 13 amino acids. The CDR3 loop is CSVVGQGDEKLFF. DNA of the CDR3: TGCAGCGTTGTGGGACAGGGAGATGAAAAACTGTTTTTT. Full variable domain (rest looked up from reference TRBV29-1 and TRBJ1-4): SAVISQKPSRDICQRGTSLTIQCQVDSQVTMMFWYRQQPGQSLTLIATANQGSEATYESGFVIDKFPISRPNLTFSTLTVSNMSPEDSSIYLCSVVGQGDEKLFFGSGTQLSVL.

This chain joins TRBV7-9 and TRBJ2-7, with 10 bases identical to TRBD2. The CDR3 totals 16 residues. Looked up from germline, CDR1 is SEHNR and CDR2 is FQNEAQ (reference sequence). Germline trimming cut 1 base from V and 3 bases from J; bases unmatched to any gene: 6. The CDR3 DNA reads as TGTGCCAGCAGCTTAGGGCAGCTAGCGGGGGACTACGAGCAGTACTTC. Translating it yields CASSLGQLAGDYEQYF.

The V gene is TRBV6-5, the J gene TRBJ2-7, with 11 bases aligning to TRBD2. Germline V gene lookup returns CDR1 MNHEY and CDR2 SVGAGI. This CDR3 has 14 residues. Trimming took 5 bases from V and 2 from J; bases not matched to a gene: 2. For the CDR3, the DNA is TGTGCCAGCAGTCCGACTAGCGGGGCCTACGAGCAGTACTTC. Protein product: CASSPTSGAYEQYF.

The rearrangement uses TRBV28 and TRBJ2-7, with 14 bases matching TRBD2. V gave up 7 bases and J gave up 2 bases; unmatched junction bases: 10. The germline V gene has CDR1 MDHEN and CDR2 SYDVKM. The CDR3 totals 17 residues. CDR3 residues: CASKGGLAGVRAYEQYF. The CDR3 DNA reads TGTGCCAGCAAAGGGGGACTAGCGGGAGTGCGGGCCTACGAGCAGTACTTC.

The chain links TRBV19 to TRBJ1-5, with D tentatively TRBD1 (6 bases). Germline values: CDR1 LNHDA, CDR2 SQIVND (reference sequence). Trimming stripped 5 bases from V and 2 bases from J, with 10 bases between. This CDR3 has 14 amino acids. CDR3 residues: CASSPSGGNQPQHF. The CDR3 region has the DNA TGTGCCAGTAGTCCCTCAGGGGGCAATCAGCCCCAGCATTTT.